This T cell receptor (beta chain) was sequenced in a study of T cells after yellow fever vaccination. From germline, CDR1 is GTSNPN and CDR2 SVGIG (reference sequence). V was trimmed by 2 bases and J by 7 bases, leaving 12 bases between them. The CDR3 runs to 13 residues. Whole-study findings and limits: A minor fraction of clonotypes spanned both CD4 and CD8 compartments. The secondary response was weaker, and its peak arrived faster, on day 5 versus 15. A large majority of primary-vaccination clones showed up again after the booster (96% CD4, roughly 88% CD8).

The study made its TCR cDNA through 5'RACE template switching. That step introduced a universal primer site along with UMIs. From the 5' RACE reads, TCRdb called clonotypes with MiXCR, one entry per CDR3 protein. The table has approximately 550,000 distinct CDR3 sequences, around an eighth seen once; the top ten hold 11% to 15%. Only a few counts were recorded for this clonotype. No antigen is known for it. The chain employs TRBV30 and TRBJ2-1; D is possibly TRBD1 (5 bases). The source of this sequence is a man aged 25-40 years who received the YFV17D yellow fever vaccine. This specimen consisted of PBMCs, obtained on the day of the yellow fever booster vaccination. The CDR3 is CAWSPFGANEQFF. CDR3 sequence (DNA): TGTGCCTGGAGTCCTTTTGGGGCGAATGAGCAGTTCTTC.